This T cell receptor (beta chain) was retrieved from a study of blood T cell repertoires in COVID-19. Study-wide context: Italy, Spain and the United States were the sources of the convalescent and acute COVID-19 samples. The analysed material was cDNA or gDNA that came from T cells, B-cell-depleted T cells, or PBMCs.

Repertoires were generated with immunoSEQ multiplex PCR, while TCRdb's copy carries only in-frame clones and drops some. The repertoire consists of roughly 290,000 clones, with 80% to 90% occurring once and the leading ten covering 3.5% to 5.5%. Before being deemed recovered, Cohort 3 donors had two negative PCRs, clearance, or symptom resolution. The sequenced sample was PBMCs or T cells enriched from blood (not recorded which). The sequence derives from a woman younger than 45 who had recovered from COVID-19.

This CDR3 reads CASSSYRANYGYTF. The DNA for the CDR3 is TGTGCCAGCAGTTCCTACAGGGCTAACTATGGCTACACCTTC. This chain joins TRBV28 and TRBJ1-2; weak D call: TRBD1 (6 bases). Per germline, CDR1 MDHEN and CDR2 SYDVKM. V lost 4 bases to trimming and J lost 0 bases, with 9 bases between them. The CDR3 has 14 amino acids.